Below are 25 T cell receptor beta chains sequenced from a single sample in a study of Ad26.COV2.S vaccination and SARS-CoV-2 variants. As for treatment: some 20 received Ad26.COV2.S at low or high dose, single or two shots; about 5 received placebo; per-sample allocation not given. Sampling took place 63 days after the first vaccine or placebo injection. Generated by immunoSEQ multiplex PCR, the TCRdb table keeps only in-frame clones and is missing some. The table shows about 380,000 clones, with about 83% occurring only once. Sequenced material: peripheral blood, taken in a trial of Ad26.COV2.S vaccine versus placebo. These receptors all come from a person aged 18-65 years who received the Ad26.COV2.S COVID-19 vaccine or a placebo.

This clone was seen a handful of times. The V gene is TRBV9, the J gene TRBJ2-1; 7 positions match TRBD1. Germline CDR1 reads SGDLS; CDR2 reads YYNGEE. The ends lost 1 base at V and 6 bases at J; junction bases unmatched: 10. This CDR3 comprises 16 residues. The CDR3, as DNA: TGTGCCAGCAGCGTAAACCCTCCGGGACAGAGCAATGAGCAGTTCTTC. Translation gives CASSVNPPGQSNEQFF.

The chain has TRBV5-6 and TRBJ1-2; D gene ambiguous. V shed 0 bases and J shed 2 bases, with 8 bases lying between them. The germline V gene encodes CDR1 SGHDT and CDR2 YYEEEE. The CDR3 totals 14 residues. CDR3 nucleotides: TGTGCCAGCAGCTTGGGGGGATTCAACTATGGCTACACCTTC. Its protein is CASSLGGFNYGYTF.

This sequence joins TRBV6-2 or TRBV6-3 and TRBJ1-1; D ambiguous. Germline CDR1 and CDR2: MNHEY and SVGEGT. V lost 2 bases to trimming and J lost 5 bases, with 12 bases between them. This CDR3 is built from 14 residues. CDR3 DNA: TGTGCCAGCAGTTACGGGTATCCGGGAACTGAAGCTTTCTTT. It encodes CASSYGYPGTEAFF.

The chain carries TRBV6-5 and TRBJ2-2; 10 nucleotides match TRBD2. The length of the CDR3 is 14 residues. Germline V gives CDR1 MNHEY, CDR2 SVGAGI. Trimming took 6 bases from V and 7 from J; bases not matched to a gene: 5. In DNA form, the CDR3 reads TGTGCCAGCAGCCTAGCGGGAGTGGGCGGGGAGCTGTTTTTT. It specifies CASSLAGVGGELFF.

The chain employs TRBV21-1 and TRBJ2-1. TRBV21-1 is reported as a pseudogene. This CDR3 region has 15 residues. CDR3 region: CASSIKGRGYNEQFF. The CDR3 coding sequence is TGTGCCAGCAGCATAAAAGGGCGCGGCTACAATGAGCAGTTCTTC.

This rearrangement joins TRBV30 to TRBJ2-1; no clear D gene. The germline gives CDR1 GTSNPN, CDR2 SVGIG (reference sequence). The CDR3 totals 12 residues. The germline V and J ends were trimmed by 0 bases and 7 bases, with 7 bases remaining between them. The CDR3 protein is CAWSVSHNEQFF. Written as DNA, the CDR3 is TGTGCCTGGAGTGTAAGCCATAATGAGCAGTTCTTC.

V gene TRBV4-1 combines with J gene TRBJ2-1; 8 bases match TRBD1. V trimming: 6 bases; J trimming: 4 bases; junction bases outside the gene matches: 8. This CDR3 region has 15 residues. Germline-derived CDR1 and CDR2 are MGHRA and YSYEKL. CDR3 sequence: CASRRTGSPYNEQFF. The CDR3 DNA reads TGCGCCAGCAGGAGGACAGGGTCCCCTTACAATGAGCAGTTCTTC.

The chain is built from TRBV19 and TRBJ2-3; D unclear. The CDR3 has 12 amino acids. Germline V CDR1 and CDR2: LNHDA, SQIVND (reference sequence). With 5 bases removed from V and 4 bases from J, the gap between germline ends came to 7 bases. Written as DNA, the CDR3 is TGTGCCAGTAGTTATATATCAGATACGCAGTATTTT. It yields the protein CASSYISDTQYF.

In the case of this clone: Other DNA sequences in this specimen translate into the identical CDR3. The V call is TRBV29-1, the J call TRBJ1-1, with D unresolved. The CDR3 spans 12 residues. From germline, CDR1 is SQVTM and CDR2 ANQGSEA. V was pared by 3 bases and J by 1 base, with 6 bases between. The CDR3: CSVEGPNTEAFF. The CDR3 DNA follows: TGCAGCGTTGAGGGTCCGAACACTGAAGCTTTCTTT.

The chain carries TRBV5-4 and TRBJ1-6; D perhaps matches TRBD1 (6 bases). Germline lookup yields CDR1 SGHNT and CDR2 YYREEE (reference sequence). The CDR3 is 15 amino acids. Between the trimmed V and J ends, which lost 0 bases and 7 bases, there was a span of 11 bases. CDR3 in amino acids: CASSLDRVGNSPLHF. In nucleotides, the CDR3 is TGTGCCAGCAGCTTGGACAGGGTGGGGAATTCACCCCTCCACTTT.

V usage is TRBV18 and J usage is TRBJ2-7; D not resolved. The CDR3 has 13 residues. Per the germline V gene, CDR1 is KGHSH and CDR2 is LQKENI. Trimming took off 5 bases at V and 7 bases at J, with 15 bases between the two ends. DNA for the CDR3: TGTGCCAGCTCATCGCGTCTAACCTGGGAGCAGTACTTC. It yields the protein CASSSRLTWEQYF.

In its sample, this clone was seen a few times. V is TRBV19 and J is TRBJ2-7; 9 positions match TRBD1. Germline assignment: CDR1 LNHDA and CDR2 SQIVND (reference sequence). The CDR3 is made up of 15 amino acids. V lost 3 bases and J lost 2; bases outside the gene matches: 5. CDR3 sequence reads: CASSITRTGAYEQYF. The CDR3 DNA is TGTGCCAGTAGTATTACAAGGACAGGGGCCTACGAGCAGTACTTC.

The chain has TRBV9 and TRBJ1-1; a weak D match, TRBD1 (6 bases). The germline V gene has CDR1 SGDLS and CDR2 YYNGEE. The V end lost 4 bases, the J end lost 0 bases, and 10 bases lay between the germline ends. CDR3 length: 14 residues. The CDR3 protein is CASSPQGMNTEAFF. CDR3 DNA: TGTGCCAGCAGCCCCCAGGGGATGAACACTGAAGCTTTCTTT.

The J gene is TRBJ2-1, the V gene TRBV19; no clear D gene. Trimming removed 2 bases from V and 2 bases from J, with 7 bases in between. This CDR3 is 14 amino acids long. Germline CDR1 and CDR2: LNHDA and SQIVND (reference sequence). The CDR3 protein is CASSIKGAYNEQFF. In nucleotides, the CDR3 is TGTGCCAGTAGTATAAAGGGCGCCTACAATGAGCAGTTCTTC. Drawing the rest from reference TRBV19 and TRBJ2-1, the complete variable domain is DGGITQSPKYLFRKEGQNVTLSCEQNLNHDAMYWYRQDPGQGLRLIYYSQIVNDFQKGDIAEGYSVSREKKESFPLTVTSAQKNPTAFYLCASSIKGAYNEQFFGPGTRLTVL.

This rearrangement joins TRBV3-1 (or the pseudogene TRBV3-2) to TRBJ1-6; TRBD1 matches 8 bases. Germline V gene sequence: CDR1 LGHDT, CDR2 YNNKEL (reference sequence). This CDR3 spans 13 amino acids. V dropped 8 bases and J dropped 9; count of bases not matched to a gene: 6. In DNA, the CDR3 is TGTGCCAGCCGAGGACAGGGAGGTTCACCCCTCCACTTT. This gives the protein CASRGQGGSPLHF.

V is TRBV5-6 and J is TRBJ2-1; 11 bases agree with TRBD2. This CDR3 is built from 18 residues. Germline-derived CDR1 and CDR2 are SGHDT and YYEEEE. The V segment lost 1 base and the J segment 4 bases; nucleotides outside the gene matches: 10. The CDR3 spells CASSLRLAGGRIYNEQFF. In nucleotides, the CDR3 is TGTGCCAGCAGCTTGAGGCTAGCGGGGGGTAGAATATACAATGAGCAGTTCTTC.

Concerning this clone: This sample also contains other DNA sequences that code for the same CDR3. This chain uses TRBV5-1 with TRBJ1-1; 7 bases fit TRBD1. Germline lookup yields CDR1 SGHRS and CDR2 YFSETQ. V was pared by 0 bases and J by 4 bases, with 0 bases of the junction left unmatched. The CDR3 is 13 amino acids. CDR3 residues: CASSLEGATEAFF. In nucleotides, the CDR3 is TGCGCCAGCAGCTTGGAGGGGGCCACTGAAGCTTTCTTT. The entire variable domain, with the rest obtained from reference TRBV5-1 and TRBJ1-1, is as follows: KAGVTQTPRYLIKTRGQQVTLSCSPISGHRSVSWYQQTPGQGLQFLFEYFSETQRNKGNFPGRFSGRQFSNSRSEMNVSTLELGDSALYLCASSLEGATEAFFGQGTRLTVV.

This chain links TRBV19 with TRBJ2-7; TRBD2 matches at 11 bases. CDR1 is LNHDA and CDR2 is SQIVND in the germline V gene (reference sequence). V shed 6 bases and J 5 bases; nucleotides not matched to a gene: 6. The CDR3 contains 14 residues. The CDR3 sequence: CASRSTSGRDEQYF. The CDR3 region has the DNA TGTGCCAGTAGATCCACTAGCGGGAGAGACGAGCAGTACTTC.

The chain employs TRBV18 and TRBJ2-1; D possibly corresponds to TRBD1 (6 bases). The germline gives CDR1 KGHSH, CDR2 LQKENI. The V end was cut by 3 bases, the J end by 10 bases, with 16 bases between. The CDR3 has 14 residues. The CDR3 is CASSPGAGNREQFF. For the CDR3, the DNA is TGTGCCAGCTCACCGGGGGCAGGGAACAGGGAGCAGTTCTTC.

The chain's CDR3 is CASSPRRWVVGSNQPQHF. The CDR3 DNA sequence: TGTGCCAGCAGTCCCCGACGTTGGGTAGTCGGAAGCAATCAGCCCCAGCATTTT. The chain links TRBV27 to TRBJ1-5; D is uncertain. The V end was cut by 5 bases, the J end by 1 base, with 21 bases between. The CDR3 consists of 18 residues. Germline V lookup: CDR1 MNHEY, CDR2 SMNVEV (reference sequence).

This chain's CDR3 is CASSIPWDEKLFF. The DNA for the CDR3 is TGTGCCAGTAGTATCCCCTGGGATGAAAAACTGTTTTTT. The chain carries TRBV19 and TRBJ1-4; D gene uncertain. V was clipped by 3 bases and J by 6 bases, with 8 bases between them. The germline V gene has CDR1 LNHDA and CDR2 SQIVND (reference sequence). The CDR3 length is 13 residues.

In DNA form, the CDR3 reads TGTGCCAGCAGTTCAGGGTTGAACACTGAAGCTTTCTTT. It is translated as CASSSGLNTEAFF. The chain uses TRBV6-5 and TRBJ1-1, with D possibly being TRBD1 (5 bases). The CDR3 contains 13 residues. V was cut by 4 bases and J by 0 bases, with 6 bases left in between. Germline assignment: CDR1 MNHEY and CDR2 SVGAGI.

This chain connects TRBV5-6 to TRBJ1-2; unclear D gene. This CDR3 is 15 amino acids long. The V gene lost 3 bases and the J gene lost 8 bases, with 20 bases spanning the gap. Germline V gene data show CDR1 as SGHDT and CDR2 as YYEEEE. The CDR3 DNA reads TGTGCCAGCAGCTCCTTGTACAACCGGGGAACGGGCTACACCTTC. This encodes CASSSLYNRGTGYTF.

V usage is TRBV25-1 and J usage is TRBJ2-1; D ambiguous. The CDR3 covers 12 residues. CDR1 and CDR2 (germline): MGHDK, SYGVNS. V lost 1 base and J 6 bases, leaving 4 bases between the germline ends. The CDR3 bases are TGTGCCAGCAGTGAATTGAGCAATGAGCAGTTCTTC. Its translation: CASSELSNEQFF.

The CDR3: CATSERLSSDYNEQFF. CDR3 DNA sequence: TGTGCCACCAGTGAAAGACTCTCCTCTGACTACAATGAGCAGTTCTTC. The rearrangement links TRBV24-1 to TRBJ2-1; D unclear. With 4 bases removed from V and 3 bases from J, the gap between germline ends came to 15 bases. Per germline, CDR1 KGHDR and CDR2 SFDVKD. This CDR3 region has 16 residues.